This passage covers 9 T cell receptor beta chains from one sample sequenced in a study of cytomegalovirus exposure and HLA in healthy donors. 60 Vbeta and 13 Jbeta primers were used in PCR. The repertoire was sequenced with immunoSEQ multiplex PCR; TCRdb's copy has only in-frame clones and lacks some. The table shows about 140,000 clones, with 70% to 85% occurring only once. What was sequenced was PBMCs. The receptors originated from a woman between 45 and 60 years old in good health and CMV-seropositive.

The chain combines TRBV6-5 with TRBJ2-7; 10 bases match TRBD1. Germline V lookup: CDR1 MNHEY, CDR2 SVGAGI. The CDR3 extends over 13 amino acids. V lost 7 bases, J lost 7 bases, and 7 bases stayed unmatched. The CDR3 coding sequence is TGTGCCAGCATAGGGACAGGGGTTAGGGAGCAGTACTTC. It specifies CASIGTGVREQYF.

In this sample, this clone turned up a few times. The CDR3 DNA reads as TGTGCCGGAGGGGTGGCGGGGGGCTATGGCTACACCTTC. Translating gives CAGGVAGGYGYTF. V usage is TRBV30 and J usage is TRBJ1-2, with a tentative D call TRBD1 (5 bases). Germline V CDR1 and CDR2: GTSNPN, SVGIG (reference sequence). Deletions cut 8 bases from V and 4 bases from J, with 17 bases between. This CDR3 has 13 amino acids.

This chain links TRBV27 with TRBJ1-4; the match to TRBD1 covers 9 bases. Germline assignment: CDR1 MNHEY and CDR2 SMNVEV (reference sequence). J was trimmed by 7 bases and V by 5 bases; bases with no gene match: 8. This CDR3 has 15 residues. CDR3 coding DNA: TGTGCCAGCAGTCCCCCCGGGACAGGGTTTGAAAAACTGTTTTTT. Translated, it gives CASSPPGTGFEKLFF.

This CDR3 reads CASSFGTGAEAFF. For the CDR3, the DNA is TGTGCCAGCAGTTTCGGGACAGGGGCTGAAGCTTTCTTT. The chain carries TRBV27 and TRBJ1-1; TRBD1 matches at 10 bases. V gave up 3 bases and J gave up 6 bases; unmatched junction bases: 1. This CDR3 is built from 13 residues. In germline, CDR1 is MNHEY, CDR2 SMNVEV (reference sequence).

This chain joins TRBV27 and TRBJ2-3; 12 bases match TRBD1. Germline CDR1 MNHEY, CDR2 SMNVEV (reference sequence). The CDR3 is made up of 15 amino acids. V lost 5 bases to trimming and J lost 7 bases; unmatched junction nucleotides: 7. CDR3 in DNA: TGTGCCAGCAGTCACGGGACAGGGGGCGCAAATACGCAGTATTTT. It specifies CASSHGTGGANTQYF.

V usage is TRBV7-2 and J usage is TRBJ2-1; D not resolved. The CDR3 is made up of 15 amino acids. Germline CDR1 reads SGHTA; CDR2 reads FQGNSA. V was clipped by 0 bases and J by 1 base, with 7 bases between them. The CDR3 region is CASSLAQASYNEQFF. CDR3 in DNA: TGTGCCAGCAGCTTAGCGCAGGCATCCTACAATGAGCAGTTCTTC.

The chain couples TRBV7-3 to TRBJ2-1; D is possibly TRBD1 (6 bases). The V and J ends lost 5 bases and 12 bases respectively, with 17 bases between them. The germline gives CDR1 SGHTA, CDR2 FQGTGA. This CDR3 has 13 amino acids. CDR3: CASSPTGTVVQFF. The CDR3 DNA is TGTGCCAGCAGCCCGACAGGCACCGTTGTGCAGTTCTTC.

The V call is TRBV7-2, the J call TRBJ1-4; no reliable D call. From germline, CDR1 is SGHTA and CDR2 FQGNSA. This CDR3 spans 13 amino acids. V gave up 3 bases and J gave up 8 bases, with 10 bases separating them. CDR3 loop: CASSFVMGEKLFF. CDR3 nucleotide sequence: TGTGCCAGCAGCTTTGTTATGGGCGAAAAACTGTTTTTT.

The chain employs TRBV6-1 and TRBJ2-1; D not resolved. CDR3 length equals 13 residues. V lost 2 bases and J 9 bases, leaving 11 bases between the germline ends. Germline values: CDR1 MNHNS, CDR2 SASEGT. CDR3 bases: TGTGCCAGCAGTGAACTAACTACATCTGAGCAGTTCTTC. Encoded protein: CASSELTTSEQFF.